Listed below are T cell receptor beta chains from one sample, sequenced in a study of blood T cell repertoires in COVID-19. Sequenced by immunoSEQ multiplex PCR; TCRdb stores in-frame clones only, minus some. The repertoire holds approximately 200,000 clones, with almost 90% as singletons. What was sequenced was peripheral blood. These receptor sequences come from a woman in her sixties or seventies with acute or convalescent COVID-19. Each CDR3 is given with its conserved first and last residue. Each record gives: J gene, V gene, D gene, clone size, CDR3 DNA, CDR3 protein. D genes are given only for firm matches. Not every row has a clone size; where given, it reads once, few, many or a size class.

TRBJ2-3 TRBV7-2 TRBD2 NA TGTGCCAGCAGCTTTTGGGGTGGGCTAGCGGCTGATACGCAGTATTTT CASSFWGGLAADTQYF
TRBJ2-3 TRBV6-5 TRBD2 NA TGTGCCAGCAGACCAACTAGCGGCAGCACAGATACGCAGTATTTT CASRPTSGSTDTQYF
TRBJ1-1 TRBV18 NA NA TGTGCCAGCTCACCACAAGACAGCGGGTATACTGAAGCTTTCTTT CASSPQDSGYTEAFF
TRBJ1-6 TRBV6-5 TRBD1 NA TGTGCCAGCAGTTCACAGGGGGCGTCTAGTAATTCACCCCTCCACTTT CASSSQGASSNSPLHF
TRBJ1-2 TRBV5-1 NA few TGCGCCAGTAACAGGGACGGGAACTATGGCTACACCTTC CASNRDGNYGYTF
TRBJ2-3 TRBV28 TRBD1 NA TGTGCCAGCAGTTTATGGGGACAGAGCACAGATACGCAGTATTTT CASSLWGQSTDTQYF
TRBJ1-2 TRBV29-1 NA NA TGCAGCGTTGCCAGGGCGGTCTATGGCTACACCTTC CSVARAVYGYTF
TRBJ1-1 TRBV2 TRBD1 once TGTGTCCGGGACAGGGGGCAGGTGAACACTGAAGCTTTCTTT CVRDRGQVNTEAFF
TRBJ1-6 TRBV2 TRBD1 NA TGTGCCAGCACCCTCGGACAGGTGCGGGTCTCACCCCTCCACTTT CASTLGQVRVSPLHF
TRBJ1-6 TRBV5-8 TRBD1 NA TGTGCCAGCAGCTACAGGGGATCCTATAATTCACCCCTCCACTTT CASSYRGSYNSPLHF
TRBJ2-1 TRBV19 NA NA TGTGCCAGTAGTATAGGGCGGGGGACAACCTACAATGAGCAGTTCTTC CASSIGRGTTYNEQFF
TRBJ2-3 TRBV19 NA NA TGTGCCAGTAGTTCCGGACAGATCCGAGCAACAGATACGCAGTATTTT CASSSGQIRATDTQYF
TRBJ1-2 TRBV2 TRBD1 NA TGTGCCAGCGGGCAGGGGGCAAACTATGGCTACACCTTC CASGQGANYGYTF
TRBJ1-1 TRBV7-2 TRBD1 NA TGTGCCAGCAGCTTAGGGGCAGGGGGCAACACTGAAGCTTTCTTT CASSLGAGGNTEAFF
TRBJ2-7 TRBV18 NA NA TGTGCCAGCTCAGAAACAGAATCCTCCTACGAGCAGTACTTC CASSETESSYEQYF
TRBJ1-1 TRBV27 NA NA TGTGCCAGCAGTTATTTAAGAACAGCAGAGAACACTGAAGCTTTCTTT CASSYLRTAENTEAFF
TRBJ1-1 TRBV7-3 NA NA TGTGCCAGCAGCTTATCAGCGTCTGGGACTGAAGCTTTCTTT CASSLSASGTEAFF
TRBJ1-1 TRBV28 TRBD1 few TGTGCCAGTCCGGGACAGGGGGCGCGGGCTGAAGCTTTCTTT CASPGQGARAEAFF
TRBJ1-5 TRBV10-3 TRBD1 NA TGTGCCATCAGGGCGGACAGGGGGCATCAGCCCCAGCATTTT CAIRADRGHQPQHF
TRBJ1-2 TRBV5-4 TRBD1 NA TGTGCCAGCAGCCGGGACAGTAACTATGGCTACACCTTC CASSRDSNYGYTF
TRBJ1-1 TRBV5-5 NA NA TGTGCCAGCAGCTTCGACAGGAACACTGAAGCTTTCTTT CASSFDRNTEAFF
TRBJ1-6 TRBV7-3 TRBD1 few TGTGCCAGCAGCTTGGGGACAGCTAATTCACCCCTCCACTTT CASSLGTANSPLHF
TRBJ1-5 TRBV25-1 NA NA TGTGCCAGCAGTGATCGTTTCGATCAGCCCCAGCATTTT CASSDRFDQPQHF
TRBJ2-1 TRBV27 NA NA TGTGCCAGCCGATTTGCGGGTTCCCCGAGCTCCTACAATGAGCAGTTCTTC CASRFAGSPSSYNEQFF
TRBJ2-3 TRBV6-2/TRBV6-3 TRBD2 NA TGTGCCAGCAGTTACCCGGGACTAGCGGGAGCGGGAGATACGCAGTATTTT CASSYPGLAGAGDTQYF
TRBJ2-1 TRBV15 NA NA TGTGCCACCGAGGGACTCCGTACCTACAATGAGCAGTTCTTC CATEGLRTYNEQFF
TRBJ2-2 TRBV11-2 NA NA TGTGCCAGCAGCTTATCATTTCAAACCGGGGAGCTGTTTTTT CASSLSFQTGELFF
TRBJ1-2 TRBV6-5 TRBD1 NA TGTGCCAGTACGCCTTACGGGACAGACGCCTATGGCTACACCTTC CASTPYGTDAYGYTF
TRBJ2-3 TRBV7-3 NA NA TGTGCCAGCAGCTTAGGGGGGGCCTTCACAGATACGCAGTATTTT CASSLGGAFTDTQYF
TRBJ1-2 TRBV4-2 TRBD1 NA TGTGCCAGCAGCCGAACAGGGGCAGGGGGCTTTAAGGGGTACGGTGGCTACACCTTC CASSRTGAGGFKGYGGYTF
TRBJ1-1 TRBV19 NA NA TGTGCCAGTAGTATTCGCGGTAACATGAACACTGAAGCTTTCTTT CASSIRGNMNTEAFF
TRBJ2-1 TRBV9 TRBD2 once TGTGCCAGCACCCGGACTAGCGGGAGGGAGGAGGGTGAGCAGTTCTTC CASTRTSGREEGEQFF
TRBJ2-7 TRBV7-9 TRBD2 NA TGTGCCAGCAGCCCTAGCGGGGGCCCCTACGAGCAGTACTTC CASSPSGGPYEQYF
TRBJ1-2 TRBV5-1 TRBD1 once TGCGCCAGCAGCTTGGGACCGACAGGGGGCTCCTATGGCTACACCTTC CASSLGPTGGSYGYTF
TRBJ2-5 TRBV12-3/TRBV12-4 NA NA TGTGCCACTAGTTTAGGGGCAACGGAGACCCAGTACTTC CATSLGATETQYF
TRBJ2-2 TRBV13 TRBD2 few TGTGCCAGCAGCCGCCGCATCCCGGGACTAGCGGGGACCGGGGAGCTGTTTTTT CASSRRIPGLAGTGELFF
TRBJ2-7 TRBV4-2 NA NA TGTGCCAGCAGCCAAGAGGTCGGTCTTGGCTACGAGCAGTACTTC CASSQEVGLGYEQYF
TRBJ1-1 TRBV4-3 TRBD1 NA TGCGCCAGCAGCCAAGGGCCGGGACAGGGGGGAACTTTCTTT CASSQGPGQGGTFF
TRBJ1-2 TRBV9 NA NA TGTGCCAGCAGCACCGAGACAGGCGGCTATGGCTACACCTTC CASSTETGGYGYTF
TRBJ2-3 TRBV6-2/TRBV6-3 TRBD2 NA TGTGCCAGCAGTCGACGACTAGCGGCCTCAGATACGCAGTATTTT CASSRRLAASDTQYF
TRBJ2-1 TRBV27 TRBD1 NA TGTGCCAGCAGTTTCCCCAAACCGGGACAGCTCTACAATGAGCAGTTCTTC CASSFPKPGQLYNEQFF
TRBJ1-5 TRBV19 TRBD1 NA TGTGCCAGTACCTCGGGACAGGGGGTTCTACTTAGCAATCAGCCCCAGCATTTT CASTSGQGVLLSNQPQHF